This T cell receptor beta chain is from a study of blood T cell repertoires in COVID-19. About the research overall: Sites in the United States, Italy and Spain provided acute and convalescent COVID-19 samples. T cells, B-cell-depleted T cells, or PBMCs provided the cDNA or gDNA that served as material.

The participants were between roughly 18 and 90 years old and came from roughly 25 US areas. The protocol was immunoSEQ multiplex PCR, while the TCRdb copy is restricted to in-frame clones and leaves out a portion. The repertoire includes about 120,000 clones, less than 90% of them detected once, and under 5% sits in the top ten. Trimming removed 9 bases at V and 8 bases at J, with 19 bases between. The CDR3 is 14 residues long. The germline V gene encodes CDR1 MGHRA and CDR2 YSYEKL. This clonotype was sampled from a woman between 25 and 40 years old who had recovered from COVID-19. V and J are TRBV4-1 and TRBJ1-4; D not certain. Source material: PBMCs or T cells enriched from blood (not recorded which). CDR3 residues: CASRVGPREEKLFF. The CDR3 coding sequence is TGCGCCAGTAGAGTAGGCCCGCGGGAAGAAAAACTGTTTTTT.